A single sample gave rise to the 13 T cell receptor beta chains below, sequenced in a study of technical replicates of blood from several donors. This table comes from immunoSEQ multiplex PCR, and its TCRdb copy is limited to in-frame clones, with some not included. The sample has about 81,000 clones; 80% to 95% are singletons. The sequenced material came from T cells isolated from PBMCs. Receptor source: a human donor in good health.

The chain has TRBV28 and TRBJ2-1; D not certain. The ends were cut back, 4 bases at V and 11 bases at J, with 9 bases in the middle. Germline lookup yields CDR1 MDHEN and CDR2 SYDVKM. The CDR3 consists of 11 residues. This CDR3 reads CASSSRVKQFF. The DNA for the CDR3 is TGTGCCAGCAGTTCCCGGGTTAAGCAGTTCTTC.

The chain links TRBV7-8 to TRBJ1-2; weak D call: TRBD1 (5 bases). The CDR3 is made up of 14 amino acids. CDR1 and CDR2 from the germline V gene are SGHVS and FQNEAQ. V dropped 2 bases and J dropped 5 bases, with 12 bases sitting between them. The CDR3 bases are TGTGCCAGCAGCTTAAATGGGGGGGATTATGGCTACACCTTC. Its protein product is CASSLNGGDYGYTF.

V and J are TRBV18 and TRBJ2-7; 8 bases agree with TRBD1. J was trimmed by 3 bases and V by 6 bases; bases with no gene match: 19. CDR3 length: 18 residues. Germline loops: CDR1 KGHSH, CDR2 LQKENI. CDR3 amino acids: CASSTDRVEDRGIYEQYF. The CDR3 DNA follows: TGTGCCAGCTCGACGGACAGGGTAGAAGACCGGGGGATCTACGAGCAGTACTTC.

This chain uses TRBV5-5 with TRBJ2-1; D is perhaps TRBD2 (6 bases). The ends were cut back, 4 bases at V and 0 bases at J, with 14 bases in the middle. CDR3 size: 16 residues. Looked up from germline, CDR1 is SGHKS and CDR2 is YYEKEE (reference sequence). CDR3 nucleotide sequence: TGTGCCAGCAGCCCGGAGGGAACCAGCTCCTACAATGAGCAGTTCTTC. This encodes CASSPEGTSSYNEQFF.

The J gene is TRBJ2-5, the V gene TRBV4-1; TRBD2 might be the D (5 bases). From germline, CDR1 is MGHRA and CDR2 YSYEKL. V was shortened by 1 base and J by 5 bases, with 5 bases between the two germline ends. This CDR3 is built from 12 residues. The chain's CDR3 is CASSQGRETQYF. CDR3 bases: TGCGCCAGCAGCCAAGGGAGGGAGACCCAGTACTTC.

CDR3 sequence: CASSYVGGTNYGYTF. DNA for the CDR3: TGTGCCAGCAGTTACGTAGGGGGAACTAACTATGGCTACACCTTC. This rearrangement joins TRBV6-5 to TRBJ1-2; perhaps TRBD1 as D (6 bases). The V and J ends lost 2 bases and 0 bases respectively, with 10 bases between them. CDR3 size: 15 residues. The germline V gene has CDR1 MNHEY and CDR2 SVGAGI.

The chain uses TRBV5-5 and TRBJ2-2, with D possibly being TRBD1 (5 bases). The germline V gene encodes CDR1 SGHKS and CDR2 YYEKEE (reference sequence). This CDR3 has 13 residues. The V end was cut by 10 bases, the J end by 5 bases, with 15 bases between. In nucleotides, the CDR3 is TGTGCCGGCTCGCCCAGGGCTACCGGGGAGCTGTTTTTT. This encodes CAGSPRATGELFF.

This rearrangement joins TRBV6-5 to TRBJ2-7, with D unresolved. This CDR3 comprises 15 residues. Germline assignment: CDR1 MNHEY and CDR2 SVGAGI. The V and J ends lost 0 bases and 4 bases respectively, with 13 bases between them. The CDR3 coding sequence is TGTGCCAGCAGTTACTCGAAAGGAGCCATGTACGAGCAGTACTTC. It yields the protein CASSYSKGAMYEQYF.

The chain combines TRBV7-2 with TRBJ1-2; D call uncertain. Trimming cost V 5 bases and J 2 bases, with 12 bases left between them. The CDR3 loop spans 14 amino acids. Germline values: CDR1 SGHTA, CDR2 FQGNSA. The CDR3 spells CASSPAPGNYGYTF. In nucleotides, the CDR3 is TGTGCCAGCAGCCCCGCGCCGGGGAACTATGGCTACACCTTC.

The rearrangement joins TRBV27 to TRBJ1-4; D is unresolved. Germline V gene data show CDR1 as MNHEY and CDR2 as SMNVEV (reference sequence). V was clipped by 4 bases and J by 8 bases, with 14 bases between them. The CDR3 has 14 amino acids. CDR3 DNA sequence: TGTGCCAGCAGTTCGGGGATGGAGGCAGAAAAACTGTTTTTT. It yields the protein CASSSGMEAEKLFF.

This clone was detected once. In nucleotides, the CDR3 is TGTGCCAGTAGTCCCCGCCCGACAGGGGGTGGGAACACCGGGGAGCTGTTTTTT. Translated: CASSPRPTGGGNTGELFF. This chain links TRBV19 with TRBJ2-2; 9 bases match TRBD1. CDR1 is LNHDA, CDR2 SQIVND, per germline (reference sequence). The CDR3 spans 18 residues. With 5 bases clipped from V and 1 base from J, the junction kept 11 bases outside the gene matches.

This chain uses TRBV29-1 with TRBJ2-2; D is possibly TRBD2 (5 bases). This CDR3 contains 14 residues. Germline lookup yields CDR1 SQVTM and CDR2 ANQGSEA. Trimming stripped 7 bases from V and 0 bases from J, with 12 bases between. In nucleotides, the CDR3 is TGCAGCGCCGGACTCTACTCGAACACCGGGGAGCTGTTTTTT. This codes for CSAGLYSNTGELFF.

This clone came up a few times. The gene calls are TRBV7-2 and TRBJ2-1; 10 nucleotides line up with TRBD2. The junction had 8 bases not matched to a gene; V was cut back by 4 bases and J by 8 bases. The CDR3 loop spans 15 amino acids. The V gene's germline CDR1 is SGHTA and CDR2 FQGNSA. CDR3 in amino acids: CASSSSGSRYYEQFF. CDR3 coding DNA: TGTGCCAGCAGCTCTAGCGGGAGCCGATATTATGAGCAGTTCTTC.